This TCR beta chain was retrieved from a study of blood T cell repertoires in COVID-19. Looking at the study overall: Samples came from the United States, Italy and Spain, spanning acute and convalescent COVID-19.

The CDR3 consists of 17 residues. Trimming removed 5 bases at V and 7 bases at J, with 21 bases between. In germline, CDR1 is SEHNR, CDR2 FQNEAQ (reference sequence). Individuals aged about 18 to 100 years were recruited from about two dozen US areas. The data were produced by immunoSEQ multiplex PCR, yet TCRdb's version contains in-frame clones alone and is incomplete. This sample has about 200,000 clones, with around 86% found just once. Sample: PBMCs or T cells enriched from blood (not recorded which). The receptor was isolated from a woman aged 40 to 50 with acute COVID-19. This chain joins TRBV7-9 and TRBJ1-6; D uncertain. The DNA for the CDR3 is TGTGCCAGCAGCCTAAGTGGTCGGGGAGCGGGGAATTCACCCCTCCACTTT. Translating gives CASSLSGRGAGNSPLHF.